This TCR beta chain derives from a study of blood T cell repertoires in COVID-19 (dated by TCRdb to the early 2020s). At the level of the whole study: The collaborator samples originated in the United States, Italy and Spain and spanned the acute and convalescent phases of COVID-19. Subjects who had been exposed to COVID-19, were actively infected with it, or had recovered from it provided the deeply sampled blood TCRbeta repertoires that made up the dataset. The repertoires were made available in a free public database intended to serve as a resource for research on the immune response to SARS-CoV-2. The samples were drawn from the first 160 participants of the ongoing ImmuneRACE study and from 1,254 subjects provided by 6 global collaborators. The prospective study material was composed of cDNA or gDNA derived from T cells, B-cell-depleted T cells, or PBMCs. Where available, HLA class I and class II types were taken from metadata supplied by the sample provider and were not determined by assay-based typing. Nearly every sample came with metadata listing a de-identified subject ID, COVID-19 status, age in years and sex. Study-level results and caveats: The amount of clinical and demographic metadata varied by source and participant and was provided uncurated.

In the case of this clone: What antigen it recognizes has not been identified. Base-call qualities are not available, and no considerably larger clone is one nucleotide away.

The collaborating institutions used their own protocols to collect whole blood in K2EDTA tubes. For TCRbeta analysis, collaborators shipped samples as frozen whole blood, isolated PBMCs, or DNA extracted from either of those sample types. The immunoSEQ Assay, a bias-controlled multiplex PCR, was used to amplify TCRbeta CDR3 regions from genomic DNA. Processing in the source paper ran as follows. Within the assay, amplification of reference gene primers was used to estimate how many nucleated cells each sample contained. Sequence reads were collapsed and filtered to measure the absolute abundance of every unique TCRbeta CDR3 rearrangement. Productive Simpson clonality was computed per sample as the square root of Simpson's diversity index over productive rearrangements. TCRdb holds this immuneACCESS table with in-frame rearrangements only. Some clones are missing; in checked studies, unresolved V genes explain under half, and the rest has no known cause. V, J and clone size reflect that table, while D and trimming were determined from the DNA. A total of about 24,000 clones appear in this sample, about 86% of them only once. The ten largest clones take up about 6% of the sample.

The sample comprised peripheral blood. The source of this sequence is a man between 65 and 85 years old with acute or convalescent COVID-19.

The nucleotide sequence reads as follows: TGTGCCTGGAGTGGGGACAAATACGAGCAGTACTTC. The translation is CAWSGDKYEQYF. Recombination linked TRBV30 to TRBJ2-7; possibly the D gene is TRBD1, per 6 matching bases. V was cut back by 1 base and J by 4 bases, leaving a gap of 8 bases between them. Taken from cysteine to phenylalanine, the CDR3 has 12 residues. The only DNA kept is the CDR3, 36 bases in frame from the first base. CDR1 and CDR2, per the germline V gene (reference sequence), are GTSNPN and SVGIG.